These 28 T cell receptor beta chains came from one sample sequenced in a study of CD8+CD57+ T cells in acquired aplastic anemia. Those patients picked for sequencing had displayed CD8+CD57+ cell expansion on flow cytometry. Genomic DNA served as template for TCR beta VDJ and CDR3 profiling. TCRdb itself ran the reads through MiXCR, one entry per CDR3 protein. The table includes around 170,000 distinct CDR3 sequences, 40% to 50% detected once. Specimen: sorted CD4+, CD8+, or CD8+CD57+ T cells (not recorded which) from PBMCs. These receptors were obtained from a human donor with aplastic anemia.

The chain is built from TRBV2 and TRBJ1-5; TRBD1 is a possible D gene (6 bases). The V end was cut by 10 bases, the J end by 0 bases, with 16 bases between. The CDR3 length is 15 residues. Germline assignment: CDR1 SNHLY and CDR2 FYNNEI. DNA of the CDR3: TGTGCCACCCGGGACACAACAAATAGCAATCAGCCCCAGCATTTT. Encoded protein: CATRDTTNSNQPQHF.

On this clonotype: This may be a read error: a much more frequent sequence differs by one nucleotide. V and J are TRBV9 and TRBJ2-7; D gene unclear. This CDR3 spans 13 amino acids. Germline loops: CDR1 SGDLS, CDR2 YYNGEE. V lost 9 bases to trimming and J lost 2 bases, with 15 bases between them. The CDR3 protein is CANSPEVAYEQYF. As DNA, the CDR3 is TGTGCCAACAGTCCTGAGGTGGCCTACGAGCAGTACTTC.

The chain has TRBV19 and TRBJ1-5; TRBD1 is a possible D gene (6 bases). The CDR3 consists of 13 residues. Trimming stripped 7 bases from V and 3 bases from J, with 10 bases between. Germline CDR1 is LNHDA and CDR2 is SQIVND (reference sequence). The CDR3 nucleotides read TGTGCCAGTAAGGACAGACTCAATCAGCCCCAGCATTTT. Its protein is CASKDRLNQPQHF.

This clonotype was counted only a few times. The rearrangement joins TRBV9 to TRBJ2-1; the D is unclear. Per germline, CDR1 SGDLS and CDR2 YYNGEE. The V gene lost 1 base and the J gene lost 0 bases, with 11 bases spanning the gap. There are 16 residues in the CDR3. CDR3 protein: CASSVNSFSSYNEQFF. The CDR3 DNA follows: TGTGCCAGCAGCGTAAATTCTTTCTCCTCCTACAATGAGCAGTTCTTC.

This clonotype showed up many times. The chain employs TRBV4-2 and TRBJ2-3; 10 nucleotides agree with TRBD2. With 4 bases clipped from V and 0 bases from J, the junction kept 4 bases outside the gene matches. This CDR3 has 16 residues. Germline loops: CDR1 LGHNA, CDR2 YNFKEQ. The CDR3: CASSRSAGGSTDTQYF. Here the CDR3 DNA reads TGTGCCAGCAGCCGCTCAGCGGGAGGGAGCACAGATACGCAGTATTTT.

This clonotype has a count of ten or more. This CDR3 reads CASMLGSEQFF. The CDR3 DNA sequence: TGTGCCAGCATGCTCGGGAGTGAGCAGTTCTTC. The chain links TRBV2 to TRBJ2-1, with D possibly TRBD2 on 6 matching bases. Germline CDR1 reads SNHLY; CDR2 reads FYNNEI. This CDR3 has 11 residues. The V end lost 7 bases, the J end lost 9 bases, and 10 bases lay between the germline ends.

CDR3 loop: CASSIAPDTGNTIYF. As DNA, the CDR3 is TGTGCCAGTAGTATAGCTCCGGACACTGGAAACACCATATATTTT. This chain links TRBV19 with TRBJ1-3; tentatively, D is TRBD1 (5 bases). Germline assignment: CDR1 LNHDA and CDR2 SQIVND (reference sequence). Trimming pared 1 base from V and 2 bases from J, leaving 9 bases between. The CDR3 extends over 15 amino acids.

This clonotype was counted between two and nine times. The chain couples TRBV20-1 to TRBJ1-4; no firm D call. CDR3 size: 16 residues. V lost 4 bases, J lost 8 bases, and 23 bases lay in between. CDR1 is DFQATT, CDR2 SNEGSKA, per germline (reference sequence). CDR3 in amino acids: CSAKAPGNAMVEKLFF. The CDR3 DNA is TGCAGTGCTAAAGCCCCGGGAAACGCTATGGTGGAAAAACTGTTTTTT.

This clonotype was found many times. The gene calls are TRBV7-2 and TRBJ2-7; D is perhaps TRBD1 (6 bases). With 3 bases removed from V and 3 bases from J, the gap between germline ends came to 9 bases. Germline-derived CDR1 and CDR2 are SGHTA and FQGNSA. The CDR3 covers 13 residues. CDR3 in amino acids: CASSFGTNYEQYF. CDR3 sequence (DNA): TGTGCCAGCAGCTTTGGGACAAACTACGAGCAGTACTTC. The complete variable domain, with remaining parts taken from reference TRBV7-2 and TRBJ2-7, reads GAGVSQSPSNKVTEKGKDVELRCDPISGHTALYWYRQSLGQGLEFLIYFQGNSAPDKSGLPSDRFSAERTGGSVSTLTIQRTQQEDSAVYLCASSFGTNYEQYFGPGTRLTVT.

This clonotype was detected many times. V usage is TRBV6-4 and J usage is TRBJ1-6; 10 bases line up with TRBD1. The length of the CDR3 is 15 residues. V dropped 2 bases and J dropped 7; count of bases not matched to a gene: 2. The germline CDR1 and CDR2 sequences are MRHNA and SNTAGT. The CDR3 loop reads CASSDRTGGNSPLHF. Written as DNA, the CDR3 is TGTGCCAGCAGTGACCGGACAGGGGGGAATTCACCCCTCCACTTT.

The genes are TRBV20-1 and TRBJ2-7; 7 nucleotides match TRBD1. V gave up 4 bases and J gave up 7 bases; unmatched junction bases: 13. Germline V gene lookup returns CDR1 DFQATT and CDR2 SNEGSKA (reference sequence). The CDR3 length is 14 residues. The CDR3 DNA follows: TGCAGTGCTAACTTCCCAGGGGGTCTTCGGGAGCAGTACTTC. This encodes CSANFPGGLREQYF.

This chain joins TRBV24-1 and TRBJ2-1; D is ambiguous. Trimming took 4 bases from V and 7 from J, leaving 10 bases between them. The CDR3 consists of 13 residues. Per the germline V gene, CDR1 is KGHDR and CDR2 is SFDVKD. CDR3 region: CATSEPSRNEQFF. The CDR3 DNA reads as TGTGCCACCAGTGAGCCTAGTAGGAATGAGCAGTTCTTC.

This clonotype appeared many times. The CDR3 loop is CATSDLRSTQTDTQYF. In DNA, the CDR3 is TGTGCCACCAGTGATTTGCGTTCGACCCAAACAGATACGCAGTATTTT. The J gene is TRBJ2-3, the V gene TRBV24-1; the D is unclear. Germline V gives CDR1 KGHDR, CDR2 SFDVKD. CDR3 length equals 16 residues. Trimming took 0 bases from V and 3 from J, leaving 12 bases between them.

This clonotype was seen ten or more times. This chain joins TRBV6-5 and TRBJ1-5; D is unresolved. The CDR3 loop spans 14 amino acids. The V end was cut by 2 bases, the J end by 3 bases, with 8 bases between. Germline lookup yields CDR1 MNHEY and CDR2 SVGAGI. CDR3 loop: CASSYKDPNQPQHF. CDR3 nucleotide sequence: TGTGCCAGCAGTTACAAAGACCCCAATCAGCCCCAGCATTTT.

The rearrangement uses TRBV2 and TRBJ1-2; 8 nucleotides align to TRBD1. The CDR3 loop spans 13 amino acids. Germline V gives CDR1 SNHLY, CDR2 FYNNEI. V dropped 4 bases and J dropped 4; count of bases not matched to a gene: 2. The CDR3 coding sequence is TGTGCCAGCAGTGGGACAGGGCCCTATGGCTACACCTTC. Translation gives CASSGTGPYGYTF.

This clonotype has a count of ten or more. The V gene is TRBV14, the J gene TRBJ2-3; unclear D gene. Germline V lookup: CDR1 SGHDN, CDR2 FVKESK. The V and J ends lost 5 bases and 6 bases respectively, with 18 bases between them. This CDR3 has 15 amino acids. This chain's CDR3 is CASSKGLEAADTQYF. CDR3 DNA: TGTGCCAGCAGCAAAGGGCTAGAGGCAGCGGATACGCAGTATTTT.

The chain has TRBV15 and TRBJ2-1, with 8 positions matching TRBD1. The length of the CDR3 is 14 residues. The trim removed 6 bases at V and 9 bases at J, leaving 10 bases unmatched. Germline V lookup: CDR1 LNHNV, CDR2 YYDKDF (reference sequence). This CDR3 reads CATRIGQGLGEQFF. DNA for the CDR3: TGTGCCACCAGGATAGGACAGGGTTTGGGTGAGCAGTTCTTC.

The V call is TRBV11-3, the J call TRBJ2-5; TRBD2 agrees at 7 bases. V lost 2 bases and J lost 9; bases outside the gene matches: 12. Germline values: CDR1 SGHNT, CDR2 YENEEA. The CDR3 is 15 amino acids. CDR3 residues: CASSLSAGESTAQYF. The CDR3 DNA reads as TGTGCCAGCAGCTTATCTGCGGGAGAGAGTACGGCCCAGTACTTC. Full variable domain (outside the CDR3, taken from reference TRBV11-3 and TRBJ2-5): EAGVVQSPRYKIIEKKQPVAFWCNPISGHNTLYWYLQNLGQGPELLIRYENEEAVDDSQLPKDRFSAERLKGVDSTLKIQPAELGDSAVYLCASSLSAGESTAQYFGPGTRLLVL.

The chain combines TRBV15 with TRBJ1-1; TRBD1 aligns across 10 bases. The CDR3 sequence is 15 residues long. The germline gives CDR1 LNHNV, CDR2 YYDKDF (reference sequence). V lost 2 bases to trimming and J lost 6 bases; unmatched junction nucleotides: 6. The CDR3 reads CATSRSGTGVPEAFF. The CDR3 region has the DNA TGTGCCACCAGCAGATCCGGGACAGGGGTTCCTGAAGCTTTCTTT.

This clonotype was detected a few times. Just one base apart from a much larger clone, this may be a read error. The rearrangement links TRBV20-1 to TRBJ2-2; D possibly uses TRBD1 or TRBD2 (6 bases each). The CDR3 covers 14 residues. Germline CDR1 is DFQATT and CDR2 is SNEGSKA (reference sequence). The DNA for the CDR3 is TGCAGTGCTAGTAGAGGGGGGAACACCGGGGAGCTGCTTTTT. It specifies CSASRGGNTGELLF.

The gene calls are TRBV25-1 and TRBJ2-7, with 11 nucleotides matching TRBD2. This CDR3 has 13 residues. Germline loops: CDR1 MGHDK, CDR2 SYGVNS. J was trimmed by 9 bases and V by 4 bases; bases with no gene match: 5. CDR3 amino acids: CASSVASGRSQYF. DNA for the CDR3: TGTGCCAGCAGTGTCGCTAGCGGGAGGTCGCAGTACTTC.

This clonotype was seen ten or more times. The genes are TRBV20-1 and TRBJ1-2; possibly TRBD1 for D (6 bases). The CDR3 consists of 13 residues. Germline CDR1 and CDR2: DFQATT and SNEGSKA (reference sequence). Trimming shortened V by 0 bases and J by 6 bases, and 11 bases separated the two germline ends. The chain's CDR3 is CSARDPRTDGYTF. In DNA form, the CDR3 reads TGCAGTGCTAGAGATCCCAGGACAGATGGCTACACCTTC.

The chain has TRBV10-1 and TRBJ2-5; 11 bases map to TRBD2. The CDR3 runs to 15 residues. Germline values: CDR1 WNHNN, CDR2 SYGVQD (reference sequence). The V and J ends lost 11 bases and 2 bases, in that order; junction bases with no gene match: 10. CDR3 amino acids: CAGSSGLAEQETQYF. As DNA, the CDR3 is TGCGCCGGCTCGTCGGGACTAGCGGAACAAGAGACCCAGTACTTC.

The CDR3 region is CASLLLAQYF. CDR3 sequence (DNA): TGTGCCAGTCTGCTATTGGCGCAGTATTTT. V is TRBV2 and J is TRBJ2-3; no clear D. The germline V gene has CDR1 SNHLY and CDR2 FYNNEI. Trimming took 9 bases from V and 10 from J, leaving 11 bases between them. The CDR3 length is 10 residues.

V and J are TRBV15 and TRBJ2-5, with D perhaps matching TRBD1 (5 bases). V lost 0 bases to trimming and J lost 1 base, with 9 bases between them. This CDR3 comprises 15 residues. Looked up from germline, CDR1 is LNHNV and CDR2 is YYDKDF (reference sequence). CDR3 in amino acids: CATSRDGTGQETQYF. DNA for the CDR3: TGTGCCACCAGCAGAGATGGCACAGGCCAAGAGACCCAGTACTTC. Full variable domain (outside the CDR3, taken from reference TRBV15 and TRBJ2-5): DAMVIQNPRYQVTQFGKPVTLSCSQTLNHNVMYWYQQKSSQAPKLLFHYYDKDFNNEADTPDNFQSRRPNTSFCFLDIRSPGLGDTAMYLCATSRDGTGQETQYFGPGTRLLVL.

The V call is TRBV19, the J call TRBJ1-5, with unresolved D. The V end lost 4 bases, the J end lost 5 bases, and 15 bases lay between the germline ends. The germline V gene has CDR1 LNHDA and CDR2 SQIVND (reference sequence). The CDR3 is made up of 15 amino acids. In DNA form, the CDR3 reads TGTGCCAGTAGTACCCTTCCCGCGAACCATCAGCCCCAGCATTTT. It specifies CASSTLPANHQPQHF.

This clonotype was seen at least ten times. This chain links TRBV6-4 with TRBJ1-1, with a weak D call TRBD1 (5 bases). Deletions cut 7 bases from V and 5 bases from J, with 11 bases between. CDR3 length equals 12 residues. CDR1 MRHNA and CDR2 SNTAGT come from the germline V gene. The CDR3 sequence: CASTFYRTEAFF. CDR3 DNA: TGTGCCAGCACTTTTTACAGGACTGAAGCTTTCTTT.

This clonotype was seen repeatedly, ten times or more. CDR3 bases: TGCAGTGCTAGAGGAACCTACTTCGAGCAGTTCTTC. It encodes CSARGTYFEQFF. The rearrangement joins TRBV20-1 to TRBJ2-1; D ambiguous. V lost 1 base and J 10 bases, leaving 11 bases between the germline ends. Per the germline V gene, CDR1 is DFQATT and CDR2 is SNEGSKA (reference sequence). The CDR3 is 12 amino acids.